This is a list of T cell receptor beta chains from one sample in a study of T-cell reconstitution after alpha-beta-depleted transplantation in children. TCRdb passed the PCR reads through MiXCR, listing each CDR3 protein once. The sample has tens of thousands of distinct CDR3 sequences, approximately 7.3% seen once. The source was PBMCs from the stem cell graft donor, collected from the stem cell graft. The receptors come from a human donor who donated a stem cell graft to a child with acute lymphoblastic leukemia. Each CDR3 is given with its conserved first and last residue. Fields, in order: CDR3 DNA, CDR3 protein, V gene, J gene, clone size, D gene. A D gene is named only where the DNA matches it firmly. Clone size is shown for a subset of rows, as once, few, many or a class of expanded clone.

CDR3nt: TGCGCCAGCAGCTTGGGGCTTCCCGGGAAGCGCGGTACGCAGTATTTT; CDR3aa: CASSLGLPGKRGTQYF; v_gene: TRBV5-1; j_gene: TRBJ2-3; abundance: many; d_gene: NA
CDR3nt: TGTGCCAGCACCAAATTACAAGGCACTGAAGCTTTCTTT; CDR3aa: CASTKLQGTEAFF; v_gene: TRBV28; j_gene: TRBJ1-1; abundance: many; d_gene: NA
CDR3nt: TGTGCCAGCAGTGGACCCGGGACAAGCTCCTACAATGAGCAGTTCTTC; CDR3aa: CASSGPGTSSYNEQFF; v_gene: TRBV25-1; j_gene: TRBJ2-1; abundance: NA; d_gene: NA
CDR3nt: TGTGCCAGCAGCGTTACAGAGATCACAGATACGCAGTATTTT; CDR3aa: CASSVTEITDTQYF; v_gene: TRBV2; j_gene: TRBJ2-3; abundance: many; d_gene: NA
CDR3nt: TGTGCCAGCAGCTTAGGCGGGAGCTCTGGAAACACCATATATTTT; CDR3aa: CASSLGGSSGNTIYF; v_gene: TRBV7-6; j_gene: TRBJ1-3; abundance: many; d_gene: NA
CDR3nt: TGTGCCAGCAGCCACCGGGCTGGTGGCGCAGATACGCAGTATTTT; CDR3aa: CASSHRAGGADTQYF; v_gene: TRBV6-4; j_gene: TRBJ2-3; abundance: NA; d_gene: NA
CDR3nt: TGTGCCAGCAGCTTAGCGAGGCCGCATGCAACTAATGAAAAACTGTTTTTT; CDR3aa: CASSLARPHATNEKLFF; v_gene: TRBV7-9; j_gene: TRBJ1-4; abundance: many; d_gene: NA
CDR3nt: TGTGCCAGCAGACCCCAGGGGTCGGGGTCCGATACGCAGTATTTT; CDR3aa: CASRPQGSGSDTQYF; v_gene: TRBV28; j_gene: TRBJ2-3; abundance: few; d_gene: NA
CDR3nt: TGCAGTGCTACTAGCGGGGAGGGCACAGATACGCAGTATTTT; CDR3aa: CSATSGEGTDTQYF; v_gene: TRBV20-1; j_gene: TRBJ2-3; abundance: many; d_gene: TRBD2
CDR3nt: TGTGCCAGCAGCTTAAGCCCCCAAGATACGCAGTATTTT; CDR3aa: CASSLSPQDTQYF; v_gene: TRBV7-3; j_gene: TRBJ2-3; abundance: many; d_gene: NA
CDR3nt: TGTGCCAGCAGCTTGAACCTAGGAGGCTACACCTTC; CDR3aa: CASSLNLGGYTF; v_gene: TRBV5-4; j_gene: TRBJ1-2; abundance: few; d_gene: NA